The 7 T cell receptor beta chains given below trace back to one sample, sequenced in a study of T cell repertoires in cytomegalovirus infection. For these TCRs, the target antigens are not known. TCRdb re-derived calls from the reads in MiXCR, one entry per CDR3 protein. Among about 770,000 distinct CDR3 sequences, just under 30% were seen once, and the ten largest hold around 13%. The specimen comprised cultured CD8+ T cells from PBMCs, sampled from culture after CMV antigen stimulation. The origin of the receptors is a human donor in good health (CMV status not recorded). Some clones in this sample may be carry-over from other donors' samples.

In this sample, this clonotype turned up once. The rearrangement uses TRBV15 and TRBJ2-7; 8 bases align to TRBD2. Germline-derived CDR1 and CDR2 are LNHNV and YYDKDF (reference sequence). This CDR3 spans 15 amino acids. V lost 5 bases, J lost 0 bases, and 6 bases stayed unmatched. CDR3 loop: CATSLGRGSSYEQYV. The CDR3 nucleotides are TGTGCCACCAGCCTCGGGAGGGGGAGCTCCTACGAGCAGTACGTC.

The chain carries TRBV5-4 and TRBJ2-3; D unresolved. Germline V CDR1 and CDR2: SGHNT, YYREEE (reference sequence). V shed 3 bases and J shed 2 bases, with 16 bases lying between them. This CDR3 has 16 residues. The CDR3 sequence: CASSWGSNPYTDTQYF. The CDR3, as DNA: TGTGCCAGCAGCTGGGGTAGCAATCCTTACACAGATACGCAGTATTTT.

This clonotype was seen a handful of times. The V call is TRBV7-8, the J call TRBJ2-1; 10 nucleotides line up with TRBD2. This CDR3 contains 16 residues. Germline-derived CDR1 and CDR2 are SGHVS and FQNEAQ. The ends lost 5 bases at V and 6 bases at J; junction bases unmatched: 10. CDR3 nucleotides: TGTGCCAGCAGCCTCAATAGCGGGGGGCTGTTCAATGAGCAGTTCTTC. Translation: CASSLNSGGLFNEQFF.

This clonotype was observed many times. CDR3: CASSLADASSYEQYF. The CDR3 bases are TGTGCCAGCAGCTTAGCGGACGCGAGCTCCTACGAGCAGTACTTC. The chain couples TRBV7-2 to TRBJ2-7; the D is unclear. CDR3 size: 15 residues. V was trimmed by 0 bases and J by 0 bases, leaving 9 bases between them. Germline V lookup: CDR1 SGHTA, CDR2 FQGNSA.

This clonotype has a handful of counts. This chain uses TRBV12-3 or TRBV12-4 with TRBJ1-5; D possibly corresponds to TRBD1 (6 bases). The CDR3 runs to 14 residues. V was shortened by 5 bases and J by 2 bases, with 10 bases between the two germline ends. CDR3: CASSPGDGNQPQHF. Here the CDR3 DNA reads TGTGCCAGCAGTCCAGGGGACGGCAATCAGCCCCAGCATTTT.

The chain links TRBV12-3 or TRBV12-4 to TRBJ2-4; 11 bases are a match to TRBD2. CDR3 size: 17 residues. The ends lost 1 base at V and 5 bases at J; junction bases unmatched: 7. The CDR3: CASSLGLAGKRENIQYF. The CDR3 DNA reads as TGTGCCAGCAGTTTAGGACTAGCGGGGAAACGGGAAAACATTCAGTACTTC.

Worth noting for this clonotype: An end of the junction does not agree with germline; a read error may underlie this. The V call is TRBV13, the J call TRBJ2-2; D remains ambiguous. This CDR3 is 13 amino acids long. CDR1 is PRHDT and CDR2 is FYEKMQ in the germline V gene (reference sequence). The chain's CDR3 is CASIEVGTGELFF. The CDR3 nucleotides read TGCGCCAGCATAGAGGTGGGCACCGGGGAGCTGTTTTTT.